This entry features one T cell receptor (beta chain) sequence. The data stem from a study of blood T cell repertoires in COVID-19. Study in general: Samples representing acute and convalescent COVID-19 were sourced from the United States, Italy and Spain. From T cells, B-cell-depleted T cells, or PBMCs came the material, which was cDNA or gDNA.

The authors' processing: Quantification of nucleated cells was approximated via reference gene primer amplification. Only in-frame clones appear in the TCRdb table, and some are missing; sequencing was by immunoSEQ multiplex PCR. V, J and clone size are those of that table, while D and trimming were read from the DNA. This table has approximately 180,000 clones, about 88% appearing once. CDR3 length: 18 amino acids. Deletions cut 3 bases from V and 9 bases from J, with 24 bases between. Germline loops: CDR1 ENHRY, CDR2 SYGVKD. Sequencing used peripheral blood. The chain is built from TRBV10-3 and TRBJ1-6; possibly TRBD1 for D (5 bases). This receptor was identified in a man aged 40-55 years with active or convalescent COVID-19. The CDR3: CAISDPTERGLFSSPLHF. Here the CDR3 DNA reads TGTGCCATCAGTGACCCCACGGAAAGGGGTTTGTTTAGTTCACCCCTCCACTTT.